Many counts were recorded for the clone carrying this TCR beta chain. Its cognate antigen is unknown. Germline V lookup: CDR1 LNHNV, CDR2 YYDKDF (reference sequence). The ends were cut back, 0 bases at V and 3 bases at J, with 11 bases in the middle. The CDR3 has 16 amino acids. This entry is derived from a study of T cells after yellow fever vaccination. General study points: A weaker but faster secondary response was observed, peaking on day 5 versus 15.

The authors made TCR cDNA by 5'RACE template switching, adding a universal primer site and UMIs. TCRdb called the 5' RACE reads again in MiXCR, with one record for every CDR3 protein. The sample includes about 150,000 distinct CDR3 sequences, roughly 6.2% of them seen just once. This sequence was found in a man aged 18 to 29 who received the YFV17D yellow fever vaccine. Sequenced here: CD4+ T cells sorted from PBMCs, sampled on the day of the first yellow fever vaccination. V is TRBV15 and J is TRBJ2-2; D is perhaps TRBD1 (7 bases). The CDR3 protein is CATSRDGGGYTGELFF. DNA of the CDR3: TGTGCCACCAGCAGAGATGGAGGGGGCTACACCGGGGAGCTGTTTTTT.